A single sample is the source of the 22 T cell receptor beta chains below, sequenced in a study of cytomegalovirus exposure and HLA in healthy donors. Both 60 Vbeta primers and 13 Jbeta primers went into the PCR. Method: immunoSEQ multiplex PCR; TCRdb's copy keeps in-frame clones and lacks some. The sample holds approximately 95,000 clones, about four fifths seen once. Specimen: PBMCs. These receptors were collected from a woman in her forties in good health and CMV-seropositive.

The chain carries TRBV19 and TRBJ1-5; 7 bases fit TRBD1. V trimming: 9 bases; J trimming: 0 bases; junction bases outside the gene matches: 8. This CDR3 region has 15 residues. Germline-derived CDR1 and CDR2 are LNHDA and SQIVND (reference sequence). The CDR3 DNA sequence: TGTGCCAGCGACAGGGAAGGGTATAGCAATCAGCCCCAGCATTTT. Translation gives CASDREGYSNQPQHF.

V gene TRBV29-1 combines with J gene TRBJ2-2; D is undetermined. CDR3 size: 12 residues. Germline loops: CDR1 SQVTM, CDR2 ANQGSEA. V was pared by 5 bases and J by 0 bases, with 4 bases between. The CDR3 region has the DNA TGCAGCGTTCGAGCGAACACCGGGGAGCTGTTTTTT. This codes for CSVRANTGELFF.

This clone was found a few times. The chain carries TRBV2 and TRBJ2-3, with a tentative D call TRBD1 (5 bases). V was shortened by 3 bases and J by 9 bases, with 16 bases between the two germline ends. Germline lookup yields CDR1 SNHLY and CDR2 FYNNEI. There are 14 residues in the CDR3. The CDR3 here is CASSESGPLSTQYF. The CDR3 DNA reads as TGTGCCAGCAGTGAGTCAGGGCCCCTCTCGACGCAGTATTTT.

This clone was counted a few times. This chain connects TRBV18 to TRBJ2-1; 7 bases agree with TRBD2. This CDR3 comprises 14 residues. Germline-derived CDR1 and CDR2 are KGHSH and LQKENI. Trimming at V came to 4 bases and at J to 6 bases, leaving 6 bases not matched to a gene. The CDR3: CASSRAGVGNEQFF. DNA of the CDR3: TGTGCCAGCTCACGCGCGGGAGTAGGCAATGAGCAGTTCTTC.

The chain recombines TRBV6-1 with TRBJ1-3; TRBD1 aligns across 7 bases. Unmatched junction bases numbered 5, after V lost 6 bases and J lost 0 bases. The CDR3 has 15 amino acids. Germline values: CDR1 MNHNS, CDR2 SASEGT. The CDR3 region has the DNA TGTGCCAGCAGCCCGGACAGGAACTCTGGAAACACCATATATTTT. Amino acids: CASSPDRNSGNTIYF.

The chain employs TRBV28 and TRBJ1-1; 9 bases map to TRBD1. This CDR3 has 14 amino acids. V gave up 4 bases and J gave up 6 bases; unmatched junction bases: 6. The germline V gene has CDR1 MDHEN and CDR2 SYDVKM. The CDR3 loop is CASSSNYRGPEAFF. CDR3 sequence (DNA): TGTGCCAGCAGTTCCAATTACAGGGGGCCTGAAGCTTTCTTT.

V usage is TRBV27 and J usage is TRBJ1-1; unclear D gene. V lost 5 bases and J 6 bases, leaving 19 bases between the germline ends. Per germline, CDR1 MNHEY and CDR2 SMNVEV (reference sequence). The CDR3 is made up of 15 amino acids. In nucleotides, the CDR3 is TGTGCCAGCAGTCCCCGCGGGAGGAAGTCCGCTGAAGCTTTCTTT. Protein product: CASSPRGRKSAEAFF.

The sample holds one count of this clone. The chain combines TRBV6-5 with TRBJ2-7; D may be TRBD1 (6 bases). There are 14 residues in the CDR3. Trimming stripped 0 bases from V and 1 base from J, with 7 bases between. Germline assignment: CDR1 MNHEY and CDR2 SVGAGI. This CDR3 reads CASSYSGQSYEQYF. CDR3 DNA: TGTGCCAGCAGTTACTCCGGACAGTCCTACGAGCAGTACTTC.

The CDR3 coding sequence is TGTGCCAGCAGCCCGGCCGGACTAGCCGGGGAGCTGTTTTTT. This encodes CASSPAGLAGELFF. The chain is built from TRBV7-2 and TRBJ2-2; 7 nucleotides align to TRBD2. The germline CDR1 and CDR2 sequences are SGHTA and FQGNSA. CDR3 length: 14 residues. V lost 5 bases, J lost 6 bases, and 6 bases stayed unmatched.

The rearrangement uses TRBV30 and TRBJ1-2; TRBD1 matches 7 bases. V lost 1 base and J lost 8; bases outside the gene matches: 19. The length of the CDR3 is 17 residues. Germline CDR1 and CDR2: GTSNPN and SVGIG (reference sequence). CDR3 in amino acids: CAWSGLRDSLFRGGYTF. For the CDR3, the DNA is TGTGCCTGGAGTGGACTCCGGGACAGCCTTTTTAGGGGGGGCTACACCTTC.

CDR3 region: CASSLANRGQGEKLFF. CDR3 bases: TGTGCCAGCAGCTTGGCCAACAGGGGGCAGGGTGAAAAACTGTTTTTT. The V call is TRBV5-6, the J call TRBJ1-4; TRBD1 agrees at 9 bases. CDR1 SGHDT and CDR2 YYEEEE come from the germline V gene. The CDR3 runs to 16 residues. V gave up 0 bases and J gave up 7 bases; unmatched junction bases: 7. The entire variable domain, with the rest obtained from reference TRBV5-6 and TRBJ1-4, is as follows: DAGVTQSPTHLIKTRGQQVTLRCSPKSGHDTVSWYQQALGQGPQFIFQYYEEEERQRGNFPDRFSGHQFPNYSSELNVNALLLGDSALYLCASSLANRGQGEKLFFGSGTQLSVL.

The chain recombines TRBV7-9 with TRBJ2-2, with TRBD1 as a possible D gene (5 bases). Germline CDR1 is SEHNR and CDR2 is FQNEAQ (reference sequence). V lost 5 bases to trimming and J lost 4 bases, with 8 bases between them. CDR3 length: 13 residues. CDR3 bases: TGTGCCAGCAGCGCCAGGGTCACCGGGGAGCTGTTTTTT. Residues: CASSARVTGELFF.

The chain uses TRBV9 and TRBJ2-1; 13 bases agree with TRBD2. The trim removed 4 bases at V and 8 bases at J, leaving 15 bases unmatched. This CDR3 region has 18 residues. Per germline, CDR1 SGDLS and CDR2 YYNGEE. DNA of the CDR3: TGTGCCAGCAGCAGTAGAGGGGTACTAGCGGGAGGGAAAGATGAGCAGTTCTTC. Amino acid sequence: CASSSRGVLAGGKDEQFF.

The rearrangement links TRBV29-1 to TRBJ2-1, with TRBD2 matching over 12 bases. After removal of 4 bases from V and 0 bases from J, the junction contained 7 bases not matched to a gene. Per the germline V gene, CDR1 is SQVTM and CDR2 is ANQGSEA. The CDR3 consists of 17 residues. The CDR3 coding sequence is TGCAGCGTTGTGGCTAGCGGGAGGGGTAGCTCCTACAATGAGCAGTTCTTC. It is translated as CSVVASGRGSSYNEQFF.

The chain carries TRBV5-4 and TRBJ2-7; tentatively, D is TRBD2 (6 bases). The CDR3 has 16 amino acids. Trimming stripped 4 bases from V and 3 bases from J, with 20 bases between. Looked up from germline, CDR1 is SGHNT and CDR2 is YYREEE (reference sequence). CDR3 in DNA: TGTGCCAGCAGCAGTCCGCTGGCGGAGGGGCGCTACGAGCAGTACTTC. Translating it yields CASSSPLAEGRYEQYF.

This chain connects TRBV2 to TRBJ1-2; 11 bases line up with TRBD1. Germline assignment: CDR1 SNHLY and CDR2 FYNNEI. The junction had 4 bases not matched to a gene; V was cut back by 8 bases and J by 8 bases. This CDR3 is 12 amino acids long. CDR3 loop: CASRTGGEGYTF. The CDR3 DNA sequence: TGTGCCAGCCGGACAGGGGGCGAGGGCTACACCTTC. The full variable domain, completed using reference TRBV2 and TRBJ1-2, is EPEVTQTPSHQVTQMGQEVILRCVPISNHLYFYWYRQILGQKVEFLVSFYNNEISEKSEIFDDQFSVERPDGSNFTLKIRSTKLEDSAMYFCASRTGGEGYTFGSGTRLTVV.

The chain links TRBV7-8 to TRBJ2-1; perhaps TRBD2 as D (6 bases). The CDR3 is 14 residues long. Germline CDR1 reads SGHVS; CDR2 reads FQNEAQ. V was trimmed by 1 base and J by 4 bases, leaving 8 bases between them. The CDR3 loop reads CASSLERVYNEQFF. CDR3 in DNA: TGTGCCAGCAGCTTAGAGCGGGTTTACAATGAGCAGTTCTTC.

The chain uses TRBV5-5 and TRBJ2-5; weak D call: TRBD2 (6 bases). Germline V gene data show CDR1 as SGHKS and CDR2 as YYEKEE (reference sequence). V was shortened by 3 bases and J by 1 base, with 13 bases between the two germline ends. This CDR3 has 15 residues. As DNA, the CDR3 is TGTGCCAGCAGCTCGCTGCCCGGGGGCCAAGAGACCCAGTACTTC. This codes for CASSSLPGGQETQYF.

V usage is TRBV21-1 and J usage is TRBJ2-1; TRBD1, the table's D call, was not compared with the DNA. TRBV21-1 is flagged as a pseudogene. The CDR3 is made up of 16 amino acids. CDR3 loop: CASSKVWTGPYNEQFF. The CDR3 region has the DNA TGTGCCAGCAGCAAAGTTTGGACAGGACCCTACAATGAGCAGTTCTTC.

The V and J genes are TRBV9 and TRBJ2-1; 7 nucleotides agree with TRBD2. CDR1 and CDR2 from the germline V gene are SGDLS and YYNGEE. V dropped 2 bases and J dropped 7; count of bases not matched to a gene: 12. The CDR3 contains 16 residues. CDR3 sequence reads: CASSVRSGLVGNEQFF. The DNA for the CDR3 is TGTGCCAGCAGCGTCAGGAGTGGACTAGTTGGAAATGAGCAGTTCTTC.

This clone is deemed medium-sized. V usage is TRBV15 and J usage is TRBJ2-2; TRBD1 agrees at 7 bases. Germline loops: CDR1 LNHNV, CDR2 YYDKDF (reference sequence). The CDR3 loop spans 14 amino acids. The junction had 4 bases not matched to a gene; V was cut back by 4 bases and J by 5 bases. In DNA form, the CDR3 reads TGTGCCACCAGCACTGACAGGGAAACCGGGGAGCTGTTTTTT. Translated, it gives CATSTDRETGELFF.

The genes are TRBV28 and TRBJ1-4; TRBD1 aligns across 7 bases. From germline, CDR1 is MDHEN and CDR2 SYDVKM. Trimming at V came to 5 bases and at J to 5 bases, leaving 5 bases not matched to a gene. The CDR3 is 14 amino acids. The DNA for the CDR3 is TGTGCCAGCAGTACCGGGACAGAGAATGAAAAACTGTTTTTT. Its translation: CASSTGTENEKLFF.